These T cell receptor beta chains were read from a single sample in a study of OX40 agonist ivuxolimab in advanced cancers. TCRdb keeps only in-frame clones here, not all; method: immunoSEQ multiplex PCR. The sample has about 12,000 clones; over 80% are singletons. The starting material was CD4+ or CD8+ T cells sorted from blood, obtained in a trial of the OX40 agonist ivuxolimab. Every receptor here comes from an adult with an advanced solid tumor such as melanoma, head and neck, liver or kidney cancer. CDR3s include the opening cysteine and the closing phenylalanine or tryptophan. A D gene is named only where the DNA matches it firmly. Where a row states a size, it is once, few, many or the class of an expanded clone; other rows omit it.

D,J,length,V,size,DNA,CDR3
.,TRBJ2-3,15,TRBV19,.,TGTGCCAGTAAGCCAGGACCGGCCTACACAGATACGCAGTATTTT,CASKPGPAYTDTQYF
.,TRBJ2-3,12,TRBV27,.,TGTGCCAGCAGGGCGGGTTCAGATACGCAGTATTTT,CASRAGSDTQYF
TRBD1,TRBJ2-7,15,TRBV5-5,.,TGTGCCAGCAGCTTGGACAGGGGGCTAGGCTACGAGCAGTACTTC,CASSLDRGLGYEQYF
TRBD2,TRBJ2-3,15,TRBV18,.,TGTGCCAGCTCACCGACTAGCGGAAACACAGATACGCAGTATTTT,CASSPTSGNTDTQYF
.,TRBJ1-1,13,TRBV28,.,TGTGCCAGCCGACCCGGAGCTCGGACTGAAGCTTTCTTT,CASRPGARTEAFF
TRBD1,TRBJ1-3,16,TRBV10-2,.,TGCGCCAGCAGTGAGGGACAGGGATATTCTGGAAACACCATATATTTT,CASSEGQGYSGNTIYF
TRBD2,TRBJ2-2,14,TRBV28,.,TGTGCCAGCAGCCTCGGGGGGGAGACCGGGGAGCTGTTTTTT,CASSLGGETGELFF
.,TRBJ2-7,13,TRBV5-6,.,TGTGCCAGCAGTTTAGGGTCAGTCCACGAGCAGTACTTC,CASSLGSVHEQYF
.,TRBJ2-7,15,TRBV5-7,.,TGTGCCAGCAGCACCACCCCAGGGGAAGGCTACGAGCAGTACTTC,CASSTTPGEGYEQYF
.,TRBJ2-1,15,TRBV9,.,TGTGCCAGCAGCGTAGATGGGGGCTCCTACAATGAGCAGTTCTTC,CASSVDGGSYNEQFF
.,TRBJ2-7,14,TRBV6-5,.,TGTGCCAGCAGTTACGACGGGTCCACCTACGAGCAGTACTTC,CASSYDGSTYEQYF
.,TRBJ2-1,12,TRBV13,.,TGTGCCAGCAGTGAGGGGGGTACGGACCAGTTCTTC,CASSEGGTDQFF
TRBD1,TRBJ1-1,13,TRBV7-3,.,TGTGCCAGCAGCTCGGGACAGGGGTTTGAAGCTTTCTTT,CASSSGQGFEAFF
TRBD1,TRBJ2-6,17,TRBV7-3,.,TGTGCCAGCAGCTCACTCTTGGACAGGGCTGGGGCCAACGTCCTGACTTTC,CASSSLLDRAGANVLTF
TRBD1,TRBJ2-5,15,TRBV5-8,.,TGTGCCAGCAGTAAGACAGGGGGATCCTGGGAGACCCAGTACTTC,CASSKTGGSWETQYF
TRBD2,TRBJ2-3,16,TRBV7-9,.,TGTGCCAGCAGCTCCTTACTAGCGGGAGTTGTGGATACGCAGTATTTT,CASSSLLAGVVDTQYF
TRBD1,TRBJ1-5,16,TRBV5-6,.,TGTGCCAGCAGCTTGTCCCACGGGACAGACAATCAGCCCCAGCATTTT,CASSLSHGTDNQPQHF
TRBD1,TRBJ2-7,14,TRBV19,.,TGTGCCAGTAGTATTGTCACAGGGGTGGACGAGCAGTACTTC,CASSIVTGVDEQYF
.,TRBJ2-7,13,TRBV11-2,.,TGTGCCAGCAGCTCTGAGGTTAGGGACGAGCAGTACTTC,CASSSEVRDEQYF
.,TRBJ2-1,16,TRBV29-1,medium-sized,TGCAGCGTTGGGGGCTGGACGGGAGAGGTTTACAATGAGCAGTTCTTC,CSVGGWTGEVYNEQFF
.,TRBJ2-7,17,TRBV7-8,.,TGTGCCAGCAGCTCCCCTACGGCCGGCGGGTCTTCCTACGAGCAGTACTTC,CASSSPTAGGSSYEQYF
TRBD2,TRBJ2-3,14,TRBV28,.,TGTGCCAGCAGTCCCGGGACTACCACAGATACGCAGTATTTT,CASSPGTTTDTQYF
.,TRBJ2-7,15,TRBV6-5,.,TGTGCCAGCACCGTTACCGCAACTGGGGCCTACGAGCAGTACTTC,CASTVTATGAYEQYF
.,TRBJ2-7,14,TRBV5-4,.,TGTGCCAGCAGCTTGAGTACCTCCGCCTACGAGCAGTACTTC,CASSLSTSAYEQYF
.,TRBJ1-2,15,TRBV7-4,.,TGTGCCAGCAGCGTAGCCGGACACCCGAACTATGGCTACACCTTC,CASSVAGHPNYGYTF
.,TRBJ2-5,13,TRBV7-7,.,TGTGCCAGCAGCTCCCGTTGGGGAGAGACCCAGTACTTC,CASSSRWGETQYF
.,TRBJ2-5,13,TRBV4-3,.,TGCGCCAGCAGCCGGGGTGTTCAAGAGACCCAGTACTTC,CASSRGVQETQYF
TRBD1,TRBJ2-7,15,TRBV9,.,TGTGCCAGCAGCGCTGGCCCAGGGGGAACCGACGAGCAGTACTTC,CASSAGPGGTDEQYF
.,TRBJ2-7,13,TRBV19,.,TGTGCCAGTAGTATAGAAGGTCGCTACGAGCAGTACTTC,CASSIEGRYEQYF
TRBD2,TRBJ2-1,16,TRBV28,.,TGTGCCAGCAATATCCCGCGGGAGGGCCGGTTGAATGAGCAGTTCTTC,CASNIPREGRLNEQFF
TRBD1,TRBJ1-5,17,TRBV27,.,TGTGCCAGCAGTGGGGAACCCGGGACAGGGAACAATCAGCCCCAGCATTTT,CASSGEPGTGNNQPQHF
.,TRBJ2-7,16,TRBV28,once,TGTGCCAGCAGTTTAGATCCAGGACTCCAAGCCTACGAGCAGTACTTC,CASSLDPGLQAYEQYF
TRBD1,TRBJ1-2,16,TRBV15,.,TGTGCCACCAGCAGAGGCTCAGGGGGAAGCAACTATGGCTACACCTTC,CATSRGSGGSNYGYTF
.,TRBJ1-1,13,TRBV7-5,.,TGTGCCAGAAGCGTTGGCCACATCACTGAAGCTTTCTTT,CARSVGHITEAFF
TRBD2,TRBJ2-1,15,TRBV5-4,.,TGTGCCAGCAGCTTGGGGACTAGCGCCTACAATGAGCAGTTCTTC,CASSLGTSAYNEQFF
TRBD2,TRBJ2-2,19,TRBV7-9,.,TGTGCCAGCAGCTTATCCGGACTAGCGGGAGGGCCCCTTAGCGGGGAGCTGTTTTTT,CASSLSGLAGGPLSGELFF
.,TRBJ2-1,13,TRBV11-1,.,TGTGCCACCCAGGGAGCTTGGGGAAATGAGCAGTTCTTC,CATQGAWGNEQFF
.,TRBJ2-1,16,TRBV28,once,TGTGCCAGCACAATAAGGCGGATCTACTCCTACAATGAGCAGTTCTTC,CASTIRRIYSYNEQFF
.,TRBJ2-7,15,TRBV7-3,.,TGTGCCAGCAGCTTAGGTGCCTCAGGTGCCTACGAGCAGTACTTC,CASSLGASGAYEQYF
TRBD1,TRBJ2-7,14,TRBV6-1,medium-sized,TGTGCCAGCAGAATGGGACAGGGGGCGGACGAGCAGTACTTC,CASRMGQGADEQYF
TRBD2,TRBJ2-7,14,TRBV9,.,TGTGCCAGCAGCGTAGACGGAGCGGGAGGGACGCAGTACTTC,CASSVDGAGGTQYF
TRBD1,TRBJ1-1,16,TRBV7-9,.,TGTGCCAGCAGCTCGGTATCGGGGCAGGGGGCGACTGAAGCTTTCTTT,CASSSVSGQGATEAFF
TRBD1,TRBJ1-1,13,TRBV4-1,few,TGCGCCAGCAGCGACAGGGTCGGCACTGAAGCTTTCTTT,CASSDRVGTEAFF
.,TRBJ2-7,14,TRBV5-8,.,TGTGCCAGCAGCTTGGGGACAGAGAATGGCGAGCAGTACTTC,CASSLGTENGEQYF
.,TRBJ2-1,15,TRBV4-3,.,TGCGCCAGCAGCCAAGATAGTTCAGGGGTGAATGAGCAGTTCTTC,CASSQDSSGVNEQFF
.,TRBJ2-7,18,TRBV21-1,.,TGTGCCAGCAGCGCCTCCACCCGGGACAGAGAACCTTCCTACGAGCAGTACTTC,CASSASTRDREPSYEQYF
TRBD1,TRBJ2-2,14,TRBV19,once,TGTGCCAGCACAGGGGACCCGAACACCGGGGAGCTGTTTTTT,CASTGDPNTGELFF
TRBD2,TRBJ2-1,15,TRBV2,.,TGTGCCAGCAGTGGGACTAGCGGAGCCTCCAATGAGCAGTTCTTC,CASSGTSGASNEQFF
TRBD1,TRBJ1-1,21,TRBV19,.,TGTGCCAGTACTTTGCAAACGGGCTTAGGGACAGATTGGAGGCCAAATACTGAAGCTTTCTTT,CASTLQTGLGTDWRPNTEAFF
TRBD2,TRBJ2-5,16,TRBV13,.,TGTGCCAGCAGCTCAGCTGGGAGCGGGGGACAAGAGACCCAGTACTTC,CASSSAGSGGQETQYF